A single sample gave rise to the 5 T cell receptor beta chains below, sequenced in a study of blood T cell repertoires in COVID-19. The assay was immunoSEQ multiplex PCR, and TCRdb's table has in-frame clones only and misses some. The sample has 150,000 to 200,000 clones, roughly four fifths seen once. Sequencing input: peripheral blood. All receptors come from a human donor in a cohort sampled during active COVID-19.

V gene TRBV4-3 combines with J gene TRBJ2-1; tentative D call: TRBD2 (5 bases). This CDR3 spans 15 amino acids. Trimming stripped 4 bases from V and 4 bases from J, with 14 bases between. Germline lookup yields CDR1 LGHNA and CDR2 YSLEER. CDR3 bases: TGCGCCAGCAGCCTCTCCGGAGGACTGTACAATGAGCAGTTCTTC. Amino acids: CASSLSGGLYNEQFF.

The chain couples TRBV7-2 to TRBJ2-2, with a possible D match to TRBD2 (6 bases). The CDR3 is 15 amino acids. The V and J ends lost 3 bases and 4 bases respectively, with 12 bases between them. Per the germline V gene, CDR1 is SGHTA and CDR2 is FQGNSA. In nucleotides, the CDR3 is TGTGCCAGCAGCTTGATGCGGGGTAGCACCGGGGAGCTGTTTTTT. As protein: CASSLMRGSTGELFF.

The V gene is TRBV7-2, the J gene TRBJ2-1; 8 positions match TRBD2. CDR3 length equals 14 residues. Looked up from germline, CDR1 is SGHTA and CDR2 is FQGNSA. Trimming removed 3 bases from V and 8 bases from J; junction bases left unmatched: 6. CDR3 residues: CASSFGGGRDEQFF. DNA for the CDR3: TGTGCCAGCAGCTTTGGCGGGGGGAGGGATGAGCAGTTCTTC.

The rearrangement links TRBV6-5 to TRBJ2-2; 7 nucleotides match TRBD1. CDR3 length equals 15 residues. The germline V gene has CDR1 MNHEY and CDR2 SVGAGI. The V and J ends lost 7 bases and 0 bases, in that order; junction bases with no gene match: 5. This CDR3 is CASKDRIANTGELFF. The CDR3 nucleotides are TGTGCCAGCAAGGACAGGATCGCGAACACCGGGGAGCTGTTTTTT.

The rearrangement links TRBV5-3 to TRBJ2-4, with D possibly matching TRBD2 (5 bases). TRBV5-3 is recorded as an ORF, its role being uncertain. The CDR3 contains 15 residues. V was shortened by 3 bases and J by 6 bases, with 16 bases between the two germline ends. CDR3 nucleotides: TGTGCCAGAAGCTCTATGGCGGCTCGGGGAAACATTCAGTACTTC. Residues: CARSSMAARGNIQYF.